The 26 T cell receptor beta chains in this list originate from one sample, sequenced in a study of CD8 T cells in ankylosing spondylitis. TCRdb reprocessed the 5' RACE reads via MiXCR and lists one record per CDR3 protein. The repertoire holds about 130,000 distinct CDR3 sequences, about 7% seen once, with around 12% in the top ten. Sample: blood, either unsorted or a sorted T cell fraction (not recorded which). Receptor source: a female donor with ankylosing spondylitis or in good health (not recorded which).

The chain links TRBV7-9 to TRBJ2-6, with 7 nucleotides matching TRBD2. Germline V gene lookup returns CDR1 SEHNR and CDR2 FQNEAQ (reference sequence). This CDR3 has 16 residues. Trimming cost V 4 bases and J 0 bases; bases outside gene matches: 3. DNA of the CDR3: TGTGCCAGCAGCTGGTCGGGGGGCTCTGGGGCCAACGTCCTGACTTTC. Protein sequence: CASSWSGGSGANVLTF.

This clonotype occurred many times. The J gene is TRBJ1-5, the V gene TRBV12-3 or TRBV12-4, with 7 positions matching TRBD1. CDR3 length equals 14 residues. Germline trimming cut 7 bases from V and 9 bases from J; bases unmatched to any gene: 12. CDR3 sequence reads: CASTPDQGVRPQHF. The CDR3 region has the DNA TGTGCCAGCACCCCTGACCAGGGGGTAAGGCCCCAGCATTTT.

This clonotype was observed many times. The V call is TRBV7-9, the J call TRBJ2-5; no clear D gene. This CDR3 has 14 amino acids. Germline V gives CDR1 SEHNR, CDR2 FQNEAQ (reference sequence). V was clipped by 1 base and J by 1 base, with 7 bases between them. Here the CDR3 reads CASSLDPGQETQYF. The CDR3, as DNA: TGTGCCAGCAGCTTAGATCCAGGCCAAGAGACCCAGTACTTC.

This clonotype was recorded many times. The chain is built from TRBV14 and TRBJ2-7; 8 bases agree with TRBD2. CDR3 length equals 13 residues. The germline V gene encodes CDR1 SGHDN and CDR2 FVKESK. J was trimmed by 3 bases and V by 4 bases; bases with no gene match: 2. The CDR3 DNA sequence: TGTGCCAGCAGCCCGAGCGGGGGCTACGAGCAGTACTTC. Residues: CASSPSGGYEQYF.

This clonotype was seen at least ten times. J is TRBJ1-3 and V is TRBV4-2; 10 bases line up with TRBD1. Losses at the gene ends were 1 base for V and 7 bases for J; bases not matched to a gene: 1. From germline, CDR1 is LGHNA and CDR2 YNFKEQ. The CDR3 totals 14 residues. The CDR3 is CASSQGQGANTIYF. CDR3 DNA: TGTGCCAGCAGCCAAGGACAGGGGGCCAACACCATATATTTT.

This clonotype was seen ten or more times. The J gene is TRBJ2-2, the V gene TRBV6-2 or TRBV6-3, with unresolved D. Per the germline V gene, CDR1 is MNHEY and CDR2 is SVGEGT. Deletions cut 4 bases from V and 7 bases from J, with 10 bases between. The CDR3 has 13 residues. The CDR3 sequence: CASSWQGSGELFF. CDR3 in DNA: TGTGCCAGCAGTTGGCAAGGAAGCGGGGAGCTGTTTTTT.

With respect to this clonotype: Possible read error: a much larger clone is one base away. The chain employs TRBV5-1 and TRBJ1-2; D unclear. Germline CDR1 SGHRS, CDR2 YFSETQ. CDR3 length: 12 residues. Written as DNA, the CDR3 is TGCGTCAGCAGCTTTAACAGCGATGGCTACACCTTC. Its translation is CVSSFNSDGYTF.

This clonotype has at least ten counts. This sequence joins TRBV4-1 and TRBJ2-1; 8 bases fit TRBD2. The CDR3 contains 16 residues. V lost 0 bases and J lost 4; bases outside the gene matches: 5. Per the germline V gene, CDR1 is MGHRA and CDR2 is YSYEKL. CDR3 residues: CASSQDNGGVYNEQFF. The CDR3 bases are TGCGCCAGCAGCCAAGATAACGGGGGGGTTTACAATGAGCAGTTCTTC.

This clonotype has ten or more counts. The chain recombines TRBV20-1 with TRBJ2-3, with a tentative D call TRBD2 (6 bases). CDR3 size: 14 residues. Germline V gene lookup returns CDR1 DFQATT and CDR2 SNEGSKA (reference sequence). Trimming shortened V by 4 bases and J by 2 bases, and 13 bases separated the two germline ends. The CDR3 protein is CSATGLHDTDTQYF. In nucleotides, the CDR3 is TGCAGTGCTACGGGACTCCACGACACAGATACGCAGTATTTT.

The CDR3 bases are TGTGCCAGCAGCCAATCCACGATTCAGCCCCAGCATTTT. This encodes CASSQSTIQPQHF. This chain links TRBV7-2 with TRBJ1-5; unclear D gene. The V and J ends lost 5 bases and 6 bases respectively, with 11 bases between them. CDR1 SGHTA and CDR2 FQGNSA come from the germline V gene. This CDR3 comprises 13 residues.

This clonotype was seen at least ten times. The V gene is TRBV10-3, the J gene TRBJ1-1; tentatively, D is TRBD1 (5 bases). Germline lookup yields CDR1 ENHRY and CDR2 SYGVKD. V lost 7 bases, J lost 3 bases, and 15 bases lay in between. This CDR3 is built from 14 residues. CDR3 coding DNA: TGTGCCATCACCGGCGGGACTGGGGACACTGAAGCTTTCTTT. It specifies CAITGGTGDTEAFF.

This clonotype was recorded at least ten times. This rearrangement joins TRBV18 to TRBJ1-2; no reliable D call. The germline V gene encodes CDR1 KGHSH and CDR2 LQKENI. There are 15 residues in the CDR3. Trimming removed 1 base from V and 7 bases from J, with 16 bases in between. The CDR3, as DNA: TGTGCCAGCTCACCACGGATGCCGGGGAATGGTGGCTACACCTTC. It is translated as CASSPRMPGNGGYTF.

This clonotype was seen ten or more times. The genes are TRBV18 and TRBJ1-5, with D tentatively TRBD1 (5 bases). This CDR3 has 13 residues. Germline V lookup: CDR1 KGHSH, CDR2 LQKENI. V was shortened by 6 bases and J by 5 bases, with 11 bases between the two germline ends. CDR3 sequence reads: CASSQGGDQPQHF. The CDR3 nucleotides read TGTGCCAGCTCTCAGGGTGGTGATCAGCCCCAGCATTTT.

Ten or more counts support this clonotype. V gene TRBV20-1 combines with J gene TRBJ1-1; 8 bases line up with TRBD1. V trimming: 5 bases; J trimming: 1 base; junction bases outside the gene matches: 3. This CDR3 is 13 amino acids long. Germline-derived CDR1 and CDR2 are DFQATT and SNEGSKA (reference sequence). The CDR3 nucleotides read TGCAGTGCTGGGGGACAGGCGAACACTGAAGCTTTCTTT. Protein: CSAGGQANTEAFF.

This clonotype was observed at least ten times. CDR3 residues: CASMGVEKLFF. The CDR3 nucleotides are TGTGCCAGCATGGGGGTTGAAAAACTGTTTTTT. The chain combines TRBV12-3 or TRBV12-4 with TRBJ1-4; tentative D call: TRBD1 (5 bases). Deletions cut 7 bases from V and 7 bases from J, with 7 bases between. The CDR3 has 11 amino acids.

This clonotype was picked up many times. The chain carries TRBV29-1 and TRBJ2-6; TRBD1 agrees at 7 bases. Germline V gene data show CDR1 as SQVTM and CDR2 as ANQGSEA. V lost 3 bases and J lost 2; bases outside the gene matches: 7. The CDR3 has 16 residues. The CDR3 protein is CSVELRDSPGANVLTF. CDR3 bases: TGCAGCGTTGAGCTAAGGGACAGCCCTGGGGCCAACGTCCTGACTTTC.

This clonotype has a count of ten or more. This rearrangement joins TRBV7-6 to TRBJ2-2; perhaps TRBD1 as D (5 bases). Germline V gene sequence: CDR1 SGHVS, CDR2 FNYEAQ. The CDR3 has 14 amino acids. The ends were cut back, 3 bases at V and 7 bases at J, with 12 bases in the middle. The CDR3 DNA follows: TGTGCCAGCAGCTTTCAGCAGGGCAACGGGGAGCTGTTTTTT. It specifies CASSFQQGNGELFF.

The chain is built from TRBV5-1 and TRBJ2-1; D uncertain. CDR1 SGHRS and CDR2 YFSETQ come from the germline V gene. CDR3 length equals 15 residues. Deletions cut 2 bases from V and 6 bases from J, with 15 bases between. CDR3 nucleotides: TGCGCCAGCAGCTTTGCCGGGTTAATTTCCAATGAGCAGTTCTTC. Residues: CASSFAGLISNEQFF.

This clonotype was seen repeatedly, ten times or more. The conserved phenylalanine or tryptophan is not found at the CDR3 terminus, so this likely reflects a read error. The chain joins TRBV7-2 to TRBJ2-7; D remains unclear. Trimming took 2 bases from V and 0 from J, leaving 8 bases between them. The CDR3 is made up of 14 amino acids. In germline, CDR1 is SGHTA, CDR2 FQGNSA. CDR3 loop: CASSLQASSYEQYC. For the CDR3, the DNA is TGTGCCAGCAGCTTACAAGCTAGCTCCTACGAGCAGTACTGT.

The sample holds many counts of this clonotype. The chain uses TRBV29-1 and TRBJ1-2; D is possibly TRBD1 (6 bases). The CDR3 runs 13 residues. V was pared by 0 bases and J by 6 bases, with 11 bases between. Germline V gene sequence: CDR1 SQVTM, CDR2 ANQGSEA. CDR3 region: CSVEDPGENGYTF. CDR3 bases: TGCAGCGTTGAAGATCCAGGGGAGAATGGCTACACCTTC.

This clonotype was counted between two and nine times. The chain has TRBV7-2 and TRBJ1-6; D uncertain. CDR1 is SGHTA and CDR2 is FQGNSA in the germline V gene. The V gene lost 5 bases and the J gene lost 5 bases, with 13 bases spanning the gap. The length of the CDR3 is 15 residues. The CDR3 bases are TGTGCCAGCAGCCTCAGCACGGGTAATAATTCACCCCTCCACTTT. It yields the protein CASSLSTGNNSPLHF.

This clonotype was observed many times. The chain combines TRBV29-1 with TRBJ2-7; 11 nucleotides align to TRBD1. The germline CDR1 and CDR2 sequences are SQVTM and ANQGSEA. V dropped 5 bases and J dropped 4; count of bases not matched to a gene: 13. CDR3 length: 16 amino acids. CDR3 coding DNA: TGCAGCGTTTTGCCCGCTGGACAGGGGGCGTCGTACGAGCAGTACTTC. The encoded protein is CSVLPAGQGASYEQYF.

The chain is built from TRBV5-4 and TRBJ2-1; 7 bases fit TRBD2. The CDR3 is made up of 18 amino acids. Germline CDR1 SGHNT, CDR2 YYREEE (reference sequence). The ends lost 4 bases at V and 4 bases at J; junction bases unmatched: 17. CDR3 sequence (DNA): TGTGCCAGCAGCGGGGGTGATCGCGGGGGTTTACAATACAATGAGCAGTTCTTC. Translation: CASSGGDRGGLQYNEQFF.

This clonotype was detected ten times or more. The rearrangement joins TRBV12-3 or TRBV12-4 to TRBJ1-1; possibly TRBD1 for D (6 bases). The CDR3 is 15 residues long. V gave up 1 base and J gave up 3 bases, with 12 bases separating them. CDR3 protein: CASSLVGGGYTEAFF. CDR3 DNA: TGTGCCAGCAGTTTAGTTGGAGGGGGTTACACTGAAGCTTTCTTT.

Many counts were recorded for this clonotype. The V gene is TRBV5-1, the J gene TRBJ1-1; the D is unclear. Between the trimmed V and J ends, which lost 0 bases and 5 bases, there was a span of 17 bases. This CDR3 is built from 16 residues. CDR1 is SGHRS and CDR2 is YFSETQ in the germline V gene. The CDR3 DNA reads as TGCGCCAGCAGCTTGGTCCCAGGTGGTAGGAATACTGAAGCTTTCTTT. This sequence encodes CASSLVPGGRNTEAFF.

This CDR3 reads CASSFAGQGYEQYF. CDR3 DNA sequence: TGTGCCAGCAGCTTTGCGGGACAGGGATACGAGCAGTACTTC. The chain recombines TRBV7-9 with TRBJ2-7, with 9 bases aligning to TRBD1. J gave up 4 bases and V 3 bases, and 4 bases lay outside the gene matches. The CDR3 has 14 amino acids. Germline CDR1 and CDR2: SEHNR and FQNEAQ (reference sequence). Variable domain in full (rest from reference TRBV7-9 and TRBJ2-7): DTGVSQNPRHKITKRGQNVTFRCDPISEHNRLYWYRQTLGQGPEFLTYFQNEAQLEKSRLLSDRFSAERPKGSFSTLEIQRTEQGDSAMYLCASSFAGQGYEQYFGPGTRLTVT.